These 26 T cell receptor beta chains originate from one sample sequenced in a study of shared clonotypes between healthy human individuals. TCRdb's table, derived via immunoSEQ multiplex PCR, lists solely in-frame clones and lacks some. The sample contains about a million clones, about 80% of which appear only once. The sequencing sample was made of memory CD4+ T cells from PBMCs. Subset of the sample: CD45RA-negative fraction. All receptors come from a man between 18 and 35 years old in good health. Some clones in this sample may be carry-over from other donors' samples.

The gene calls are TRBV2 and TRBJ2-7, with D unclear. The CDR3 contains 12 residues. CDR1 and CDR2 (germline): SNHLY, FYNNEI. Trimming cost V 7 bases and J 5 bases, with 12 bases left between them. CDR3: CASKVEIDEQYF. The CDR3 nucleotides are TGTGCCAGCAAAGTAGAGATAGACGAGCAGTACTTC.

This rearrangement joins TRBV14 to TRBJ2-5; D is possibly TRBD2 (6 bases). Trimming removed 0 bases from V and 4 bases from J, with 12 bases in between. CDR1 is SGHDN and CDR2 is FVKESK in the germline V gene. The CDR3 consists of 15 residues. DNA for the CDR3: TGTGCCAGCAGCCAAGAACAGACTAGGGCAGAGACCCAGTACTTC. Its translation is CASSQEQTRAETQYF. The whole variable domain, filled in from reference TRBV14 and TRBJ2-5, reads EAGVTQFPSHSVIEKGQTVTLRCDPISGHDNLYWYRRVMGKEIKFLLHFVKESKQDESGMPNNRFLAERTGGTYSTLKVQPAELEDSGVYFCASSQEQTRAETQYFGPGTRLLVL.

The V gene is TRBV6-4, the J gene TRBJ2-5; TRBD1 might be the D (6 bases). The V end was cut by 3 bases, the J end by 4 bases, with 15 bases between. The CDR3 consists of 15 residues. CDR1 is MRHNA, CDR2 SNTAGT, per germline. The CDR3 coding sequence is TGTGCCAGCAGTGAGGAGGCAGGGGCAGGAGAGACCCAGTACTTC. As protein: CASSEEAGAGETQYF.

The J gene is TRBJ2-2, the V gene TRBV7-3; D might be TRBD1 (5 bases). Germline CDR1 SGHTA, CDR2 FQGTGA. V was pared by 3 bases and J by 0 bases, with 8 bases between. The CDR3 is 15 residues long. CDR3 coding DNA: TGTGCCAGCAGCTTTAGGGGTGCGAACACCGGGGAGCTGTTTTTT. Its protein is CASSFRGANTGELFF.

The CDR3 here is CASSPSQGSYGYTF. The CDR3 DNA reads TGTGCCAGCAGCCCGAGCCAGGGGTCCTATGGCTACACCTTC. The chain recombines TRBV9 with TRBJ1-2, with a weak D call TRBD1 (6 bases). The CDR3 contains 14 residues. V dropped 4 bases and J dropped 4 bases, with 14 bases sitting between them. The germline gives CDR1 SGDLS, CDR2 YYNGEE.

CDR3 in DNA: TGTGCCAGCAGCTTAATTGGGAGGGCGGGGTTGAGTAATCAGCCCCAGCATTTT. It codes for CASSLIGRAGLSNQPQHF. This chain connects TRBV7-9 to TRBJ1-5; the D is unclear. V dropped 2 bases and J dropped 4 bases, with 21 bases sitting between them. There are 18 residues in the CDR3. The germline V gene has CDR1 SEHNR and CDR2 FQNEAQ (reference sequence).

The genes are TRBV4-1 and TRBJ1-1; D is ambiguous. From germline, CDR1 is MGHRA and CDR2 YSYEKL. Trimming shortened V by 3 bases and J by 1 base, and 15 bases separated the two germline ends. The CDR3 is made up of 16 amino acids. The CDR3 DNA reads as TGCGCCAGCAGCCATAACTCCGTCTCGGGGAACACTGAAGCTTTCTTT. Translated: CASSHNSVSGNTEAFF.

The chain joins TRBV28 to TRBJ2-3, with D tentatively TRBD1 (6 bases). V was clipped by 3 bases and J by 5 bases, with 18 bases between them. Germline CDR1 is MDHEN and CDR2 is SYDVKM. The CDR3 loop spans 16 amino acids. This CDR3 is CASSLGRRSRGDTQYF. The CDR3 coding sequence is TGTGCCAGCAGTTTGGGGCGAAGGTCCAGGGGAGATACGCAGTATTTT.

V is TRBV29-1 and J is TRBJ2-5; D possibly corresponds to TRBD1 (5 bases). V was cut by 7 bases and J by 0 bases, with 9 bases left in between. This CDR3 is 12 amino acids long. Germline V lookup: CDR1 SQVTM, CDR2 ANQGSEA. The CDR3 sequence: CSAGHDQETQYF. The CDR3 nucleotides read TGCAGCGCTGGACACGACCAAGAGACCCAGTACTTC.

As DNA, the CDR3 is TGTGCCTGGAGTCTCCGATTTAGCCGCTCCTACAATGAGCAGTTCTTC. This encodes CAWSLRFSRSYNEQFF. This chain joins TRBV30 and TRBJ2-1; no definite D call. Germline V gene lookup returns CDR1 GTSNPN and CDR2 SVGIG (reference sequence). This CDR3 spans 16 amino acids. V lost 2 bases and J lost 0, with 14 bases in between.

The chain combines TRBV27 with TRBJ2-1; 11 nucleotides agree with TRBD2. Looked up from germline, CDR1 is MNHEY and CDR2 is SMNVEV (reference sequence). V was clipped by 2 bases and J by 7 bases; unmatched bases: 10. The CDR3 is 17 amino acids. The CDR3 is CASSLPGGTSGRNEQFF. In nucleotides, the CDR3 is TGTGCCAGCAGTTTACCGGGGGGGACTAGCGGTCGGAATGAGCAGTTCTTC.

Worth noting for this clone: It may be a read error: a sequence one base away is much more abundant. Additional DNA sequences in this sample encode the identical CDR3. The CDR3 loop reads CASSEVSNQPQHF. In nucleotides, the CDR3 is TGTGCCAGCAGTGAAGTCAGCAATCAGCCCCAGCATTTT. The chain employs TRBV6-1 and TRBJ1-5; D remains ambiguous. The germline V gene has CDR1 MNHNS and CDR2 SASEGT. Trimming removed 1 base from V and 1 base from J, with 2 bases in between. The CDR3 is made up of 13 amino acids.

This clone was observed a single time. The chain couples TRBV14 to TRBJ2-2; a weak D match, TRBD2 (6 bases). Germline CDR1 and CDR2: SGHDN and FVKESK. CDR3 length: 14 residues. V was clipped by 4 bases and J by 1 base, with 7 bases between them. CDR3 in amino acids: CASSRGGNTGELFF. The CDR3, as DNA: TGTGCCAGCAGCCGGGGAGGGAACACCGGGGAGCTGTTTTTT.

The V gene is TRBV28, the J gene TRBJ1-5; 8 bases fit TRBD1. Trimming at V came to 8 bases and at J to 5 bases, leaving 5 bases not matched to a gene. CDR3 length equals 13 residues. Germline-derived CDR1 and CDR2 are MDHEN and SYDVKM. The CDR3 bases are TGTGCCAGCTTACAGGGGGTCGATCAGCCCCAGCATTTT. Its translation: CASLQGVDQPQHF.

Points on this clone: The sample holds other DNA sequences that translate to the same CDR3. V usage is TRBV10-3 and J usage is TRBJ2-7; 11 nucleotides match TRBD2. The CDR3 is 15 residues long. V lost 3 bases to trimming and J lost 1 base; unmatched junction nucleotides: 2. Germline V lookup: CDR1 ENHRY, CDR2 SYGVKD. This CDR3 is CAISEGTSGSYEQYF. The DNA of the CDR3 is TGTGCCATCAGTGAAGGGACTAGCGGATCCTACGAGCAGTACTTC.

The chain carries TRBV7-2 and TRBJ2-3, with 13 bases lining up with TRBD2. This CDR3 is 16 amino acids long. V shed 4 bases, J shed 3 bases, and the junction held 4 bases outside the gene matches. CDR1 and CDR2 from the germline V gene are SGHTA and FQGNSA. In nucleotides, the CDR3 is TGTGCCAGCAGCTCGCTACTAGCGGGAGGGACAGATACGCAGTATTTT. It codes for CASSSLLAGGTDTQYF. Based on the CDR3 plus reference TRBV7-2 and TRBJ2-3, the full variable domain is GAGVSQSPSNKVTEKGKDVELRCDPISGHTALYWYRQSLGQGLEFLIYFQGNSAPDKSGLPSDRFSAERTGGSVSTLTIQRTQQEDSAVYLCASSSLLAGGTDTQYFGPGTRLTVL.

This clone was observed a handful of times. The rearrangement uses TRBV19 and TRBJ2-1, with D unclear. The CDR3 contains 14 residues. V lost 4 bases and J lost 0, with 7 bases in between. Germline CDR1 and CDR2: LNHDA and SQIVND (reference sequence). CDR3 residues: CASSTISSYNEQFF. The CDR3 DNA follows: TGTGCCAGTAGTACGATAAGCTCCTACAATGAGCAGTTCTTC. The complete variable domain, with remaining parts taken from reference TRBV19 and TRBJ2-1, reads DGGITQSPKYLFRKEGQNVTLSCEQNLNHDAMYWYRQDPGQGLRLIYYSQIVNDFQKGDIAEGYSVSREKKESFPLTVTSAQKNPTAFYLCASSTISSYNEQFFGPGTRLTVL.

The table lists this clone with a few counts. The chain couples TRBV6-5 to TRBJ1-1, with a weak D call TRBD1 (5 bases). The CDR3 length is 14 residues. Looked up from germline, CDR1 is MNHEY and CDR2 is SVGAGI. V dropped 4 bases and J dropped 1 base, with 10 bases sitting between them. The CDR3 here is CASSSREPNTEAFF. The CDR3 coding sequence is TGTGCCAGCAGTTCCAGGGAACCGAACACTGAAGCTTTCTTT.

The J gene is TRBJ2-5, the V gene TRBV9, with D perhaps TRBD2 (5 bases). CDR3 length: 12 residues. Germline values: CDR1 SGDLS, CDR2 YYNGEE. The V end was cut by 3 bases, the J end by 7 bases, with 10 bases between. The CDR3 sequence is CASSERRGTQYF. The CDR3 bases are TGTGCCAGCAGCGAGCGACGGGGGACCCAGTACTTC.

The gene calls are TRBV4-3 and TRBJ2-2, with TRBD1 identical over 8 bases. The germline gives CDR1 LGHNA, CDR2 YSLEER. This CDR3 comprises 13 residues. J was trimmed by 1 base and V by 11 bases; bases with no gene match: 3. The CDR3 DNA is TGCGCCTCCGGGACAGGGAACACCGGGGAGCTGTTTTTT. It translates to CASGTGNTGELFF.

V is TRBV10-3 and J is TRBJ2-3; 8 positions match TRBD2. CDR3 size: 16 residues. Germline V CDR1 and CDR2: ENHRY, SYGVKD. J was trimmed by 4 bases and V by 0 bases; bases with no gene match: 6. As DNA, the CDR3 is TGTGCCATCAGTGAGTCCTGGACTAGCTCCGCAGATACGCAGTATTTT. Amino acid sequence: CAISESWTSSADTQYF.

This rearrangement joins TRBV5-1 to TRBJ2-1; D is ambiguous. Per the germline V gene, CDR1 is SGHRS and CDR2 is YFSETQ. The CDR3 length is 14 residues. Trimming removed 2 bases from V and 5 bases from J, with 11 bases in between. DNA for the CDR3: TGCGCCAGCAGCTTCCGCCCCTATGACAATGAGCAGTTCTTC. As protein: CASSFRPYDNEQFF.

This sequence joins TRBV9 and TRBJ2-7; D gene uncertain. CDR3 length: 14 residues. Germline-derived CDR1 and CDR2 are SGDLS and YYNGEE. The V end was cut by 6 bases, the J end by 4 bases, with 17 bases between. CDR3 residues: CASKETVYSYEQYF. CDR3 DNA sequence: TGTGCCAGCAAGGAAACCGTATACAGTTACGAGCAGTACTTC.

This clone was found a few times. The gene calls are TRBV2 and TRBJ1-4; D gene unclear. The germline V gene has CDR1 SNHLY and CDR2 FYNNEI. This CDR3 has 12 residues. The V end was cut by 8 bases, the J end by 6 bases, with 10 bases between. The DNA for the CDR3 is TGTGCCAGCGAGGGAACGGATGAAAAACTGTTTTTT. Translation: CASEGTDEKLFF.

This clone was counted between two and nine times. CDR3 protein: CAISGLASNTDTQYF. CDR3 bases: TGTGCCATCAGTGGTCTAGCTTCGAACACAGATACGCAGTATTTT. The genes are TRBV10-3 and TRBJ2-3, with D possibly matching TRBD2 (5 bases). Trimming stripped 4 bases from V and 2 bases from J, with 13 bases between. The germline V gene encodes CDR1 ENHRY and CDR2 SYGVKD. The CDR3 contains 15 residues.

This clone showed up just a few times. J is TRBJ2-1 and V is TRBV27; unclear D gene. V was cut by 2 bases and J by 3 bases, with 11 bases left in between. This CDR3 spans 15 amino acids. The germline gives CDR1 MNHEY, CDR2 SMNVEV (reference sequence). The chain's CDR3 is CASSLGVSRYNEQFF. The DNA of the CDR3 is TGTGCCAGCAGTTTAGGGGTGTCCCGCTACAATGAGCAGTTCTTC.